This T cell receptor (beta chain) was recorded in a study of control samples from healthy donors and cancer patients. V was shortened by 7 bases and J by 5 bases, with 14 bases between the two germline ends. The CDR3 extends over 13 amino acids. Using immunoSEQ multiplex PCR, the repertoire was profiled, and TCRdb retains in-frame clones only, with some absent. The repertoire consists of roughly 370,000 clones, with around nine tenths occurring once and the leading ten covering 5.5% to 8%. The J gene is TRBJ2-5, the V gene TRBV12-3 or TRBV12-4; possibly TRBD2 for D (6 bases). This clonotype was sampled from a middle-aged man with head and neck cancer. Input material: PBMCs. CDR3 DNA sequence: TGTGCCAGCACCCCCGGGGGTTCCGAGACCCAGTACTTC. It codes for CASTPGGSETQYF.